These T cell receptor beta chains were read from a single sample in a study of shared clonotypes between healthy human individuals. Using immunoSEQ multiplex PCR, the repertoire was profiled, and TCRdb retains in-frame clones only, with some absent. In the table there are roughly 2,300,000 clones, 92% of which are singletons. The sample consisted of naive CD4+ T cells from PBMCs. Receptor source: a man between 18 and 29 years old in good health. Some clones in this sample may be carry-over from other donors' samples. CDR3s include the opening cysteine and the closing phenylalanine or tryptophan. The D gene is left open where the match is weak. Clone size, where shown, is once, few, many, or a class for clones that have expanded.

V	D	size	J	CDR3	DNA
TRBV2	TRBD2	-	TRBJ2-5	CASRDGTSGSETQYF	TGTGCCAGCAGGGACGGGACTAGCGGGAGTGAGACCCAGTACTTC
TRBV7-2	-	-	TRBJ1-3	CASSSTWDGNTIYF	TGTGCCAGCAGCTCGACCTGGGACGGAAACACCATATATTTT
TRBV28	TRBD1	-	TRBJ1-2	CASSLFRDRVSGYTF	TGTGCCAGCAGTTTATTTAGGGACAGGGTCTCCGGCTACACCTTC
TRBV7-6	-	once	TRBJ2-7	CASSLVVDGTYEQYF	TGTGCCAGCAGCTTAGTTGTGGACGGGACCTACGAGCAGTACTTC
TRBV27	TRBD2	-	TRBJ2-3	CASRALAGAADTQYF	TGTGCCAGCAGAGCACTAGCGGGTGCTGCAGATACGCAGTATTTT
TRBV6-5	TRBD1	-	TRBJ1-2	CASKDRGYGYTF	TGTGCCAGCAAGGACAGGGGATATGGCTACACCTTC
TRBV6-6	-	-	TRBJ2-7	CASSYSPGSGLSEQYF	TGTGCCAGCAGTTACTCCCCTGGGTCAGGGCTTTCCGAGCAGTACTTC
TRBV6-1	TRBD1	-	TRBJ2-1	CASREPPGQGASNNEQFF	TGTGCCAGCAGGGAACCCCCGGGACAGGGGGCTTCAAACAATGAGCAGTTCTTC
TRBV7-3	-	-	TRBJ2-3	CASSLSLFGTDTQYF	TGTGCCAGCAGCTTAAGTCTTTTCGGCACAGATACGCAGTATTTT
TRBV6-6	-	-	TRBJ2-7	CASSYSRATYEQYF	TGTGCCAGCAGTTACTCGAGGGCGACCTACGAGCAGTACTTC
TRBV28	TRBD1	once	TRBJ1-3	CASSRTGSSGNTIYF	TGTGCCAGCAGTAGGACAGGGTCGTCTGGAAACACCATATATTTT
TRBV5-1	TRBD1	once	TRBJ2-6	CATQGAHGSGANVLTF	TGCGCCACACAGGGGGCGCATGGCTCTGGGGCCAACGTCCTGACTTTC
TRBV19	-	-	TRBJ1-2	CAPPEVTQGTNYGYTF	TGTGCCCCCCCCGAGGTTACCCAGGGGACTAACTATGGCTACACCTTC
TRBV7-9	TRBD1	-	TRBJ1-2	CASSLAWDRDGYTF	TGTGCCAGCAGCTTAGCCTGGGACAGGGATGGCTACACCTTC
TRBV15	-	-	TRBJ1-5	CATSTDYGLGNLAGNQPQHF	TGTGCCACCAGCACCGACTATGGGCTAGGAAATCTCGCGGGCAATCAGCCCCAGCATTTT
TRBV28	-	-	TRBJ1-6	CASRANRIYNSPLHF	TGTGCCAGCAGAGCCAATCGGATCTATAATTCACCCCTCCACTTT
TRBV27	-	-	TRBJ2-1	CASSSPWPYNEQFF	TGTGCCAGCAGTTCCCCCTGGCCCTACAATGAGCAGTTCTTC
TRBV2	-	few	TRBJ1-3	CASSEASGTGDTIYF	TGTGCCAGCAGTGAAGCGTCCGGGACGGGCGACACCATATATTTT
TRBV9	-	-	TRBJ2-3	CASSQGGSTDTQYF	TGTGCCAGCAGCCAAGGAGGGAGCACAGATACGCAGTATTTT
TRBV29-1	-	-	TRBJ1-1	CSVRTFRDGNTEAFF	TGCAGCGTCCGAACTTTCCGGGACGGGAACACTGAAGCTTTCTTT
TRBV6-5	TRBD1	-	TRBJ2-3	CASSYEGTEADTQYF	TGTGCCAGCAGTTACGAAGGGACAGAAGCAGATACGCAGTATTTT
TRBV28	-	-	TRBJ1-2	CASSLVGRNYGYTF	TGTGCCAGCAGTTTAGTCGGGAGAAACTATGGCTACACCTTC
TRBV6-5	-	few	TRBJ1-1	CASSLMKTNTEAFF	TGTGCCAGCAGTTTGATGAAGACCAACACTGAAGCTTTCTTT
TRBV7-9	TRBD2	-	TRBJ2-7	CASSPLAGASEQYF	TGTGCCAGCAGCCCTTTGGCGGGAGCAAGCGAGCAGTACTTC
TRBV5-4	-	-	TRBJ2-1	CATSDRAGSDEQFF	TGTGCCACCTCCGACAGAGCAGGAAGCGATGAGCAGTTCTTC
TRBV18	-	-	TRBJ1-5	CASSPPGAAQPQHF	TGTGCCAGCTCACCACCAGGGGCCGCTCAGCCCCAGCATTTT
TRBV18	TRBD1	-	TRBJ1-1	CASSPTGVNTEAFF	TGTGCCAGCTCACCAACAGGGGTGAACACTGAAGCTTTCTTT
TRBV6-1	-	-	TRBJ1-2	CASSLQESYGYTF	TGTGCCAGCAGTCTTCAGGAAAGCTATGGCTACACCTTC
TRBV19	-	-	TRBJ1-5	CASSMNRGRRDQPQHF	TGTGCCAGTAGTATGAATCGGGGGCGCCGGGATCAGCCCCAGCATTTT
TRBV5-5	-	-	TRBJ2-6	CASSLVRGPSSGANVLTF	TGTGCCAGCAGCTTGGTTAGGGGACCTAGCTCTGGGGCCAACGTCCTGACTTTC
TRBV29-1	-	-	TRBJ1-3	CSVEGGRDTIYF	TGCAGCGTTGAAGGCGGGCGGGACACCATATATTTT
TRBV28	-	-	TRBJ2-2	CASSPINPTGELFF	TGTGCCAGCAGCCCCATTAATCCGACCGGGGAGCTGTTTTTT
TRBV5-1	TRBD1	-	TRBJ2-2	CASSLEDRGRSTGELFF	TGCGCCAGCAGCTTGGAAGACAGGGGGAGGAGCACCGGGGAGCTGTTTTTT
TRBV5-1	TRBD2	-	TRBJ2-5	CASSLGLAGSQETQYF	TGCGCCAGCAGCTTGGGCCTAGCGGGAAGTCAAGAGACCCAGTACTTC
TRBV9	-	-	TRBJ2-4	CASSPFEGAKNIQYF	TGTGCCAGCAGCCCCTTTGAGGGGGCCAAAAACATTCAGTACTTC
TRBV30	-	-	TRBJ1-1	CAWSVQHVVGEAFF	TGTGCCTGGAGTGTACAACACGTGGTGGGTGAAGCTTTCTTT
TRBV5-1	TRBD2	-	TRBJ2-3	CASSLQLGGTDTQYF	TGCGCCAGCAGCTTGCAGCTGGGGGGGACAGATACGCAGTATTTT
TRBV9	-	-	TRBJ1-1	CASSVGGQNTEAFF	TGTGCCAGCAGCGTGGGGGGGCAGAACACTGAAGCTTTCTTT
TRBV6-5	-	-	TRBJ1-5	CASSPTRVQPQHF	TGTGCCAGCAGTCCGACTAGGGTTCAGCCCCAGCATTTT
TRBV7-8	TRBD1	-	TRBJ1-5	CASSPPGRGPFNQPQHF	TGTGCCAGCAGCCCCCCGGGGAGGGGGCCCTTTAATCAGCCCCAGCATTTT
TRBV28	TRBD2	-	TRBJ2-1	CASRWDYRDEQFF	TGTGCCAGCAGATGGGACTACCGGGATGAGCAGTTCTTC
TRBV27	-	-	TRBJ1-1	CASSLSIPGLLNTEAFF	TGTGCCAGCAGTTTATCGATCCCCGGACTCCTGAACACTGAAGCTTTCTTT
TRBV30	-	once	TRBJ1-1	CAWTRVWSEAFF	TGTGCCTGGACCCGGGTGTGGTCTGAAGCTTTCTTT
TRBV5-6	-	once	TRBJ2-2	CASSLVSTGELFF	TGTGCCAGCAGCTTGGTTAGCACCGGGGAGCTGTTTTTT
TRBV7-9	TRBD1	-	TRBJ1-5	CASSLDRGRGLNQPQHF	TGTGCCAGCAGCTTAGACCGGGGCAGGGGGCTCAATCAGCCCCAGCATTTT
TRBV18	-	-	TRBJ2-1	CASSPPGVGGEQFF	TGTGCCAGCTCACCACCGGGAGTAGGTGGTGAGCAGTTCTTC
TRBV6-5	-	-	TRBJ2-7	CASSQVGKYEQYF	TGTGCCAGCAGCCAAGTTGGAAAGTACGAGCAGTACTTC
TRBV10-1	TRBD2	-	TRBJ2-1	CASSGGTSALSSYNEQFF	TGCGCCAGCAGTGGTGGGACTAGCGCCCTGAGCTCCTACAATGAGCAGTTCTTC
TRBV9	-	-	TRBJ2-5	CASSKEYQETQYF	TGTGCCAGCAGTAAGGAGTACCAAGAGACCCAGTACTTC
TRBV29-1	TRBD2	-	TRBJ2-5	CSVFFPGAGGTITETQYF	TGCAGCGTTTTTTTCCCTGGGGCGGGAGGCACGATCACGGAGACCCAGTACTTC
TRBV11-2	-	-	TRBJ2-2	CASSLFPGELFF	TGTGCCAGCAGCTTATTTCCCGGGGAGCTGTTTTTT
TRBV28	-	-	TRBJ1-5	CASRLAIPPQHF	TGTGCCAGCAGGCTAGCAATTCCGCCCCAGCATTTT
TRBV9	-	-	TRBJ2-1	CASSSIGLNYEQFF	TGTGCCAGCAGCTCCATAGGGCTAAATTATGAGCAGTTCTTC
TRBV5-4	-	-	TRBJ2-3	CASSFPPDRFSTDTQYF	TGTGCCAGCAGCTTTCCTCCCGACAGGTTTAGCACAGATACGCAGTATTTT
TRBV5-1	TRBD1	-	TRBJ1-4	CASSLQTGENEKLFF	TGCGCCAGCAGCCTACAGACAGGGGAAAATGAAAAACTGTTTTTT
TRBV9	-	-	TRBJ1-2	CASSVEGFHGYTF	TGTGCCAGCAGCGTAGAGGGATTCCATGGCTACACCTTC
TRBV7-6	TRBD2	-	TRBJ2-2	CASSFPRTGLAGNTGELFF	TGTGCCAGCAGCTTTCCCAGAACCGGACTAGCGGGGAACACCGGGGAGCTGTTTTTT
TRBV28	-	-	TRBJ2-7	CASSLLVVGSYEQYF	TGTGCCAGCAGTTTACTCGTGGTGGGAAGCTACGAGCAGTACTTC
TRBV19	TRBD1	-	TRBJ1-1	CATSAGQGNTEAFF	TGTGCCACCTCAGCGGGACAGGGGAACACTGAAGCTTTCTTT